This T cell receptor beta chain was documented in a study of T cell responses to AZD1222 COVID-19 vaccine. Study-wide results and limits: Two AZD1222 doses significantly raised spike-specific TCR breadth and depth over controls. Clonal diversity may have been underestimated, and the donors were mostly white British, with more females than males. Repertoire sampling happened only post peak T cell response. Only five to seven AZD1222 recipients tested seropositive at baseline.

About this clone itself: Its specificity is not known.

CDR3 length equals 16 residues. The V and J ends lost 4 bases and 5 bases respectively, with 18 bases between them. The germline gives CDR1 MGHRA, CDR2 YSYEKL. Repertoires were generated with immunoSEQ multiplex PCR, while TCRdb's copy carries only in-frame clones and drops some. The sample yields 110,000 or so clones, just over 90% seen once. This TCR came from an adult in good health. The V gene is TRBV4-1, the J gene TRBJ1-5, with D possibly being TRBD1 (6 bases). The material sequenced was peripheral blood, taken on day 0 of AZD1222 vaccination. DNA of the CDR3: TGCGCCAGCAGCCCAACAGGGAGTCGTCAGGATCAGCCCCAGCATTTT. Encoded protein: CASSPTGSRQDQPQHF.